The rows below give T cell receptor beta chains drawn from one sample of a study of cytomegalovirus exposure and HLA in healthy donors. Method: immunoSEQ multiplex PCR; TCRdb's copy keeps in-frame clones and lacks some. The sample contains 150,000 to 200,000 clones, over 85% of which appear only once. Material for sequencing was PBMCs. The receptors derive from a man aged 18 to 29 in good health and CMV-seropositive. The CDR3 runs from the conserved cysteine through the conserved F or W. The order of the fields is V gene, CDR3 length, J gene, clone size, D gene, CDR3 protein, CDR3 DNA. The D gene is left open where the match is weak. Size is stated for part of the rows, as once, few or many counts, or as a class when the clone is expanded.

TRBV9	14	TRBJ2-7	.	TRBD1	CASSVADRVYEQYF	TGTGCCAGCAGCGTAGCCGACAGGGTTTACGAGCAGTACTTC
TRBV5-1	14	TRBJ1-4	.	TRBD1	CASCPGTANEKLFF	TGCGCCAGCTGTCCCGGGACAGCTAATGAAAAACTGTTTTTT
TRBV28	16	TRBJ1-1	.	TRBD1	CASRPDREDMNTEAFF	TGTGCCAGCAGGCCGGACAGGGAAGACATGAACACTGAAGCTTTCTTT
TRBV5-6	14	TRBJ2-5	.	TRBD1	CASSTPDRGETQYF	TGTGCCAGCAGCACCCCGGACAGGGGGGAGACCCAGTACTTC
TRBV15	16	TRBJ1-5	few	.	CATSRVQGGGNQPQHF	TGTGCCACCAGCAGAGTTCAGGGTGGAGGCAATCAGCCCCAGCATTTT
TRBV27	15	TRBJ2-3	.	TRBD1	CASSRRQGSTDTQYF	TGTGCCAGCAGTCGTCGACAGGGGTCCACAGATACGCAGTATTTT
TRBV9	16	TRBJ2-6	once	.	CASSVRQGSGANVLTF	TGTGCCAGCAGCGTAAGGCAGGGCTCTGGGGCCAACGTCCTGACTTTC
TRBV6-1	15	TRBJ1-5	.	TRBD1	CASSDQGTGNQPQHF	TGTGCCAGCAGTGATCAAGGGACAGGTAATCAGCCCCAGCATTTT
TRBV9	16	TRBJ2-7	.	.	CASSVDSGGRTYEQYF	TGTGCCAGCAGCGTCGATTCGGGGGGCCGCACCTACGAGCAGTACTTC
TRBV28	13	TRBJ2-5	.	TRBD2	CASSFRGGETQYF	TGTGCCAGCAGTTTCCGGGGAGGGGAGACCCAGTACTTC
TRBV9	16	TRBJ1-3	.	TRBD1	CASSAGTGVVRNTIYF	TGTGCCAGCAGCGCCGGGACAGGGGTAGTAAGAAACACCATATATTTT
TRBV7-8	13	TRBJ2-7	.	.	CASSLGAPTEQYF	TGTGCCAGCAGCTTAGGGGCCCCGACCGAGCAGTACTTC
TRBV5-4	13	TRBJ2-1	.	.	CASSTDRYNEQFF	TGTGCCAGCAGCACGGACAGATACAATGAGCAGTTCTTC